Listed below are T cell receptor beta chains from one sample, sequenced in a study of T-cell memory formation after mild COVID-19. TCRdb reprocessed the 5' RACE reads with MiXCR, giving one entry per CDR3 protein. The data contain 300,000 to 400,000 distinct CDR3 sequences, 12% to 15% of them singletons. The specimen was PBMCs or a T cell subset sorted from them (not recorded which). These receptors came from a man aged 18 to 30 who had mild COVID-19 (a few samples of this study predate the infection). Cell type and time point are not known. The CDR3 runs from the conserved cysteine through the conserved F or W. The D gene is left open where the match is weak. Clone size is given for some rows only: seen once, a few or many times, or a class if the clone is expanded.

cdr3_length	v_call	d_call	j_call	clone_size	cdr3_aa	cdr3_nt
15	TRBV9	TRBD2	TRBJ2-1	few	CASSVGSGGAGEQFF	TGTGCCAGCAGCGTAGGTAGCGGGGGGGCCGGAGAGCAGTTCTTC
11	TRBV7-2	NA	TRBJ1-1	NA	CASSREMVSFF	TGTGCCAGCAGCCGAGAAATGGTATCTTTCTTT
18	TRBV7-2	TRBD1	TRBJ1-6	NA	CASSQGQARSGGNSPLHF	TGTGCCAGCAGCCAGGGACAGGCTCGGTCGGGCGGGAATTCACCCCTCCACTTT
15	TRBV12-3/TRBV12-4	TRBD1	TRBJ1-4	NA	CASSRRGTGREKLFF	TGTGCCAGCAGTCGACGCGGGACAGGGCGCGAAAAACTGTTTTTT
12	TRBV29-1	NA	TRBJ2-7	NA	CSAYDLVYEQYF	TGCAGCGCCTACGACCTAGTCTACGAGCAGTACTTC
14	TRBV7-2	NA	TRBJ1-3	few	CASSPAHSGNTIYF	TGTGCCAGCAGCCCGGCCCACTCTGGAAACACCATATATTTT
11	TRBV18	NA	TRBJ2-3	few	CASSDGDTQYF	TGTGCCAGCTCAGACGGGGATACGCAGTATTTT
17	TRBV15	NA	TRBJ1-5	few	CATSRDAGEGSNQPQHF	TGTGCCACCAGCAGAGATGCAGGGGAAGGTAGCAATCAGCCCCAGCATTTT
15	TRBV5-1	NA	TRBJ2-1	few	CASSLMEYAYNEQFF	TGCGCCAGCAGCTTGATGGAGTACGCCTACAATGAGCAGTTCTTC
17	TRBV6-5	TRBD1	TRBJ2-3	many	CASSYPPSPGQGDTQYF	TGTGCCAGCAGTTACCCACCATCGCCGGGACAGGGAGATACGCAGTATTTT
16	TRBV7-6	TRBD2	TRBJ2-3	few	CASSSRSGLAGDTQYF	TGTGCCAGCAGCTCAAGATCGGGACTAGCGGGGGATACGCAGTATTTT
13	TRBV5-5	NA	TRBJ2-5	NA	CASSFEFQETQYF	TGTGCCAGCAGCTTTGAGTTCCAAGAGACCCAGTACTTC
13	TRBV18	NA	TRBJ2-7	NA	CASSPVGANEQYF	TGTGCCAGCTCACCAGTCGGGGCGAACGAGCAGTACTTC
16	TRBV5-6	NA	TRBJ1-1	few	CASSLAVIGPNTEAFF	TGTGCCAGCAGCTTGGCCGTTATCGGCCCGAACACTGAAGCTTTCTTT
16	TRBV4-1	NA	TRBJ1-1	few	CASSHRVGIRNTEAFF	TGCGCCAGCAGCCACCGGGTAGGGATCCGAAACACTGAAGCTTTCTTT
13	TRBV7-2	NA	TRBJ2-7	NA	CASSERSGPEQYF	TGTGCCAGCAGCGAGAGGAGCGGGCCCGAGCAGTACTTC
16	TRBV5-1	NA	TRBJ2-3	NA	CASSADLAQSTDTQYF	TGCGCCAGCAGCGCCGATCTAGCGCAAAGCACAGATACGCAGTATTTT
15	TRBV4-3	NA	TRBJ1-2	NA	CASSQDWGMSYGYTF	TGCGCCAGCAGCCAAGATTGGGGGATGTCCTATGGCTACACCTTC
14	TRBV12-3/TRBV12-4	NA	TRBJ2-5	NA	CASSFLVGGETQYF	TGTGCCAGCAGTTTCCTAGTGGGTGGCGAGACCCAGTACTTC
16	TRBV4-3	NA	TRBJ2-7	few	CASSQEWAGASYEQYF	TGCGCCAGCAGCCAAGAATGGGCAGGGGCTTCCTACGAGCAGTACTTC
14	TRBV9	NA	TRBJ2-7	few	CASSVGSGGYEQYF	TGTGCCAGCAGCGTCGGCTCAGGAGGCTACGAGCAGTACTTC
16	TRBV2	NA	TRBJ2-1	few	CASPRGDRLGRHEQFF	TGTGCCAGCCCCCGGGGGGACAGGTTGGGAAGGCATGAGCAGTTCTTC
14	TRBV7-3	TRBD2	TRBJ2-7	few	CASSLSGEGYEQYF	TGTGCCAGCAGCTTAAGTGGGGAGGGATACGAGCAGTACTTC
20	TRBV3-1	NA	TRBJ2-1	NA	CASSHPSGRLPLFYYNEQFF	TGTGCCAGCAGCCACCCCTCGGGTCGACTACCACTGTTCTACTACAATGAGCAGTTCTTC
15	TRBV12-3/TRBV12-4	NA	TRBJ1-6	NA	CASSWDTVYNSPLHF	TGTGCCAGCAGTTGGGACACCGTCTATAATTCACCCCTCCACTTT
13	TRBV10-3	TRBD2	TRBJ2-2	NA	CAAGREGTGELFF	TGTGCCGCAGGGAGGGAAGGAACCGGGGAGCTGTTTTTT
18	TRBV2	TRBD2	TRBJ2-5	NA	CASSGVPGLAGGQETQYF	TGTGCCAGCAGTGGAGTCCCGGGACTAGCGGGGGGCCAAGAGACCCAGTACTTC
19	TRBV6-6	TRBD2	TRBJ2-1	NA	CASSYSGASGGRTYNEQFF	TGTGCCAGCAGTTACTCGGGAGCTAGCGGGGGGCGGACCTACAATGAGCAGTTCTTC
16	TRBV4-3	TRBD1	TRBJ1-6	few	CASSQEWRQGYSPLHF	TGCGCCAGCAGCCAAGAATGGAGACAGGGATATTCACCCCTCCACTTT
14	TRBV28	NA	TRBJ1-2	NA	CASSSGFRHYGYTF	TGTGCCAGCAGTTCTGGGTTTCGGCACTATGGCTACACCTTC
14	TRBV20-1	NA	TRBJ2-2	NA	CSASLPGATGELFF	TGCAGTGCTAGTCTTCCGGGGGCAACCGGGGAGCTGTTTTTT